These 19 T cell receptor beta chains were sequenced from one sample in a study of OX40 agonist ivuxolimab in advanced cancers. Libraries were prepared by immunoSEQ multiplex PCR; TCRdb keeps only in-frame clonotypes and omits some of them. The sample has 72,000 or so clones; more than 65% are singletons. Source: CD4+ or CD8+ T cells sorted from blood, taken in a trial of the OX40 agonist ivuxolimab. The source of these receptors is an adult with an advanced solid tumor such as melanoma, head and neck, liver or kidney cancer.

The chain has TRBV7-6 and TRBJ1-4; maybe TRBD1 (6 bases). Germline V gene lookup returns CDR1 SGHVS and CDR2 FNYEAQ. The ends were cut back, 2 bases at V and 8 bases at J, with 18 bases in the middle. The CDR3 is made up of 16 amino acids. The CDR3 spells CASSLLFADQGEKLFF. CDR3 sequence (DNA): TGTGCCAGCAGCTTATTATTTGCGGACCAGGGGGAAAAACTGTTTTTT.

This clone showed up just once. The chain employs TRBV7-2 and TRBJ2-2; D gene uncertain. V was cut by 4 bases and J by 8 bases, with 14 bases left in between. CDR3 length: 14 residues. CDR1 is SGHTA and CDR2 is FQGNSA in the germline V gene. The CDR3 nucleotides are TGTGCCAGCAGCTCCCAGCAACCACCTGGGGAGCTGTTTTTT. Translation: CASSSQQPPGELFF.

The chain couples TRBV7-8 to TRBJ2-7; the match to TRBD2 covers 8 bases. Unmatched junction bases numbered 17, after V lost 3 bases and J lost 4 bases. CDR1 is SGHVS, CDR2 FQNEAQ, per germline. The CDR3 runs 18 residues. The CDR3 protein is CASSFMPPGLAEAYEQYF. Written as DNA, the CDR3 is TGTGCCAGCAGCTTTATGCCCCCTGGACTAGCAGAAGCATACGAGCAGTACTTC. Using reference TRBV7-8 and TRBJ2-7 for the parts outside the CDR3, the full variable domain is GAGVSQSPRYKVAKRGQDVALRCDPISGHVSLFWYQQALGQGPEFLTYFQNEAQLDKSGLPSDRFFAERPEGSVSTLKIQRTQQEDSAVYLCASSFMPPGLAEAYEQYFGPGTRLTVT.

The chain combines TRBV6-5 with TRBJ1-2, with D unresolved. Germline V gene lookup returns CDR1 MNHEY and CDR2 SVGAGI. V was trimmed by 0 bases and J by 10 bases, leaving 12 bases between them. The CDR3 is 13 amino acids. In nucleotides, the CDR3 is TGTGCCAGCAGTTACTCAGAGAGGAATTCCTACACCTTC. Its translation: CASSYSERNSYTF.

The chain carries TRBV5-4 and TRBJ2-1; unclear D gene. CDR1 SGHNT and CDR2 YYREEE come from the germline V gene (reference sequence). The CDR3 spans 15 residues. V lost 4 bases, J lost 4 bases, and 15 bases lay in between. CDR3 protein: CASSVDHWGYNEQFF. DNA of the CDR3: TGTGCCAGCAGCGTGGACCACTGGGGTTACAATGAGCAGTTCTTC.

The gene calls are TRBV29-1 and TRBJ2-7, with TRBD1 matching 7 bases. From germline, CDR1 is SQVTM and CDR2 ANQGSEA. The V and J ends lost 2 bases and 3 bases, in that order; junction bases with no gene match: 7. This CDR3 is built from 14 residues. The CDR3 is CSVERVQGSYEQYF. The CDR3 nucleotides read TGCAGCGTTGAAAGAGTACAGGGGAGCTACGAGCAGTACTTC.

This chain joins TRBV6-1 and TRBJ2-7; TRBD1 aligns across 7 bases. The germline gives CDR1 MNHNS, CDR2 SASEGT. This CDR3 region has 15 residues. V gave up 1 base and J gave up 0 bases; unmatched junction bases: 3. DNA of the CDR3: TGTGCCAGCAGTGAAGTGTGGGACAGCTCCTACGAGCAGTACTTC. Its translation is CASSEVWDSSYEQYF.

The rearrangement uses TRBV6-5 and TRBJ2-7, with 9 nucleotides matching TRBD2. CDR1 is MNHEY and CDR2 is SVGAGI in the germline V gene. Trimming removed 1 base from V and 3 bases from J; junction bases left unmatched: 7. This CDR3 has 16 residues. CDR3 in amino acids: CASSYFASGVGYEQYF. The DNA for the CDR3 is TGTGCCAGCAGTTACTTCGCTAGCGGGGTTGGCTACGAGCAGTACTTC.

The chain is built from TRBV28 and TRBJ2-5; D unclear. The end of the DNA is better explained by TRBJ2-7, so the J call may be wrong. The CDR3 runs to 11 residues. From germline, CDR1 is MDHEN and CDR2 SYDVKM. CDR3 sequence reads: CASVNSYEQYF. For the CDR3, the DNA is TGTGCCAGCGTAAACTCCTACGAGCAGTACTTC.

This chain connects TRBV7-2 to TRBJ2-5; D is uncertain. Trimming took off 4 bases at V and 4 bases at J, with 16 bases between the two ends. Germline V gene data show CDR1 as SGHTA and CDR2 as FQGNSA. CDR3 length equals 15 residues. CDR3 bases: TGTGCCAGCAGCTCGGTGGTGGGCGTTGGAGAGACCCAGTACTTC. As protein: CASSSVVGVGETQYF.

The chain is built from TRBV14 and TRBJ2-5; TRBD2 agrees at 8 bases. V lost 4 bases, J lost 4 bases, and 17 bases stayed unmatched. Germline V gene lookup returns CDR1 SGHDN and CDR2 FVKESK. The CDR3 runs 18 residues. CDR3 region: CASSPYGGFRGGRETQYF. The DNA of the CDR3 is TGTGCCAGCAGCCCCTACGGGGGATTCCGGGGGGGCCGAGAGACCCAGTACTTC.

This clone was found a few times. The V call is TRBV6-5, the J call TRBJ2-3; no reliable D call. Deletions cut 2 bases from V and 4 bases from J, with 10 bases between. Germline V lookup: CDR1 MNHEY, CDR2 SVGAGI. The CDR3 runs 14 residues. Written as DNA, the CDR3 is TGTGCCAGCAGTTACGTTGTGAAATCAGATACGCAGTATTTT. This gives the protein CASSYVVKSDTQYF.

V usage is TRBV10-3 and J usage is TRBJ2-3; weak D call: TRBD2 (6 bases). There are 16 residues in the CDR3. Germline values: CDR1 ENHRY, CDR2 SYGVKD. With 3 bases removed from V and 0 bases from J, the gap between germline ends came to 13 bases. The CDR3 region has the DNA TGTGCCATCAGTGACCCGGGGCGGGGCAGCACAGATACGCAGTATTTT. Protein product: CAISDPGRGSTDTQYF.

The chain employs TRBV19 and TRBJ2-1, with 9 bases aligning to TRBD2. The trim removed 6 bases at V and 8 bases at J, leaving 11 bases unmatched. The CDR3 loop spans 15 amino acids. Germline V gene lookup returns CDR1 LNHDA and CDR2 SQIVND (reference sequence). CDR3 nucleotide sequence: TGTGCCAGTAGCTTCCTAGCGGGGCAAGCGGATGAGCAGTTCTTC. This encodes CASSFLAGQADEQFF.

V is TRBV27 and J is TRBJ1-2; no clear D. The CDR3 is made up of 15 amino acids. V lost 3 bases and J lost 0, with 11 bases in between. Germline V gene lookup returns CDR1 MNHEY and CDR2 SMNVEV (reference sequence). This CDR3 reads CASSFSLGSNYGYTF. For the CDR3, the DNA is TGTGCCAGCAGTTTCTCGTTAGGTTCTAACTATGGCTACACCTTC.

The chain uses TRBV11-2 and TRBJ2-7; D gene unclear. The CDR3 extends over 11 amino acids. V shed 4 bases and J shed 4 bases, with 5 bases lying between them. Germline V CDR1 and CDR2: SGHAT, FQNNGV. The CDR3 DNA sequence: TGTGCCAGCAGCTCCGGGTACGAGCAGTACTTC. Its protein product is CASSSGYEQYF.

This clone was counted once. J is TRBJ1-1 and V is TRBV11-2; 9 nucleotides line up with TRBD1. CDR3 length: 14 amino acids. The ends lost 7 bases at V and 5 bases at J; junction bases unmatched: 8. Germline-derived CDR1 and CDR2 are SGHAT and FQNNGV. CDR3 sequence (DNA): TGTGCCAGCACCCTTGGGGACAGGGCTACTGAAGCTTTCTTT. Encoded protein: CASTLGDRATEAFF.

In DNA form, the CDR3 reads TGTGCCAGCAGCTTAGCAGGGGGCGCAAATGGCTACACCTTC. Amino acid sequence: CASSLAGGANGYTF. The chain carries TRBV7-8 and TRBJ1-2; 7 bases map to TRBD1. This CDR3 has 14 residues. V shed 0 bases and J 6 bases; nucleotides not matched to a gene: 4. CDR1 is SGHVS and CDR2 is FQNEAQ in the germline V gene.

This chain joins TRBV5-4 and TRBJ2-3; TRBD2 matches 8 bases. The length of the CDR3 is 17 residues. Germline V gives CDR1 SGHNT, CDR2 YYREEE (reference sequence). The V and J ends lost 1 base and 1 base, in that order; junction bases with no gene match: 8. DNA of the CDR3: TGTGCCAGCAGCTTGAGAGCGGGAGTCTTCGGCACAGATACGCAGTATTTT. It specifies CASSLRAGVFGTDTQYF.